This T cell receptor (beta chain) was sequenced in a study of blood T cells in healthy people across ages (dated by TCRdb to about 2015). With respect to the entire study: Template switching captured roughly one uniquely barcoded TCR beta cDNA molecule per two T cells in model experiments. The study measured age-related changes in TCR beta repertoire diversity using deep sequencing normalized with unique cDNA molecular identifiers. Donors were grouped into four age groups: young (average approximately 16 years), middle-aged (39), aged (around 66) and long-lived (over 80). Donors of different ages were randomly distributed across sequencing lanes to avoid experimental bias. For two donors (one aged 18 to 30 and one aged 80 or older), the study analyzed two additional independent replicas of 1 million unique cDNA reads from the same blood draw.

Systemically healthy Caucasian individuals from Russia, approximately 39 in total and aged about 6 to 90 years, were included as donors. About 10 milliliters of peripheral blood were drawn from each donor into EDTA-treated Vacutainer tubes. PBMCs were isolated by Ficoll-Paque density-gradient centrifugation, with at least 7 million obtained per sample. Total RNA, at least 5 micrograms per sample, was extracted from PBMCs with Trizol reagent. Naive CD45RAhigh/CD27high T cell percentages were measured by flow cytometry on a PBMC aliquot from every donor. The CDR3 has 13 amino acids, counting the end cysteine and phenylalanine. Of all the DNA, just the CDR3 is kept, 39 bases in frame from base 1. Based on the germline V gene (reference sequence), the CDR1 and CDR2 sequences are SEHNR and FQNEAQ. V is pruned by 5 bases and J by 6 bases, leaving 4 bases of the junction without a gene match. Remarks on this clonotype: This clone's antigen is unknown. Per-base qualities were not stored, and no clone one base away is much larger.

Library preparation employed 5' RACE. A second roughly 6 to 11 cycle PCR used a sample-barcoded 5' primer and a J-beta primer mix. A template-switch 5' adaptor carrying 12 random nucleotides introduced a unique molecular identifier onto each TCR beta cDNA molecule. Each sample yielded at least 2.5 million CDR3-containing paired-end reads. All of the RNA was converted into first-strand cDNA using the Mint cDNA synthesis kit, with a TRBC-specific oligonucleotide serving as the primer. Following uracil-DNA glycosylase treatment, a first 18-cycle PCR with universal primers M1SS and BC2_uni_R was performed on all cDNA. Concerning the study's data processing: For normalization, 1 million high-quality reads, each with a distinct molecular identifier, were randomly selected from each sample. Reads with shared molecular identifiers were discarded instead of being binned into consensus sequences. MiTCR, with a Q25 quality threshold and the strictest error-elimination algorithm, was used for CDR3 identification, clonotype clustering and error correction. A nonparametric unseen species model using Euler transformation provided a lower-bound estimate of total TCR beta diversity. TCRdb cleaned the public reads at Q25 with fastp, built clones with MiXCR and kept in-frame beta chains. CDR3 protein sequences are deduplicated, and each keeps its most common genes and DNA. TCRdb, not the authors, supplied the V and J calls. The sample table contains 1.5 million to 2 million distinct CDR3 sequences; only one count was recorded for around 42% of them. The top ten clonotypes cover roughly 23% of the sample.

The study at large found these results: The percentage of naive T cells measured by flow cytometry correlated strongly with observed TCR beta diversity. Total diversity estimates from one million sequenced T cells were considered lower bounds and underestimates. As age increased, observed TCR beta diversity per million T cells dropped in a roughly linear way, and a significant reduction was already evident by age around 41. Donor CMV infection status was unknown, potentially confounding age-related changes in expanded clonotypes. Compared with the aged group, the long-lived group had more naive CD4+ T cells, fewer expanded clones and increased TCR diversity, a pattern suggesting age selection. Because profiling used bulk unsorted PBMCs, naive and antigen-experienced compartments could not be compared conclusively.

This receptor chain uses TRBV7-9 and TRBJ1-5, and 7 junction bases match TRBD1. The sequence came from a human donor in good health. The sample comprised blood. The CDR3: CASSGWTGQPQHF. The DNA sequence is given as TGTGCCAGCAGCGGATGGACAGGTCAGCCCCAGCATTTT.